This T cell receptor beta chain was captured by sequencing in a study of graft-versus-host responses after intestinal transplantation. The protocol was immunoSEQ multiplex PCR, while the TCRdb copy is restricted to in-frame clones and leaves out a portion. The sample records tens of thousands of clones, 85% to 90% being singletons. Broader study findings: There was an association between peak levels of circulating GvH clones and early post-transplant HvG declines. Ileal or blood samples showed some GvH clones first, and such clones were also found in recipient marrow.

This clone appeared once. The antigen is unknown. V lost 1 base to trimming and J lost 5 bases, with 14 bases between them. The length of the CDR3 is 15 residues. Germline V gene sequence: CDR1 SGHAT, CDR2 FQNNGV. The sample consisted of unstimulated CD4+ T cells sorted from spleen or lymph node cells, taken before intestinal transplant. The TCR comes from a human donor who received an intestinal transplant. The J gene is TRBJ1-2, the V gene TRBV11-2; D is ambiguous. This CDR3 is CASSLGAGPEYGYTF. Written as DNA, the CDR3 is TGTGCCAGCAGCTTAGGGGCAGGCCCAGAATATGGCTACACCTTC. The full variable domain, in which reference TRBV11-2 and TRBJ1-2 provide the parts outside the CDR3, is EAGVAQSPRYKIIEKRQSVAFWCNPISGHATLYWYQQILGQGPKLLIQFQNNGVVDDSQLPKDRFSAERLKGVDSTLKIQPAKLEDSAVYLCASSLGAGPEYGYTFGSGTRLTVV.